This T cell receptor beta chain was sequenced for a study of cytomegalovirus exposure and HLA in healthy donors. At the level of the study: Some 180 million T cells yielded under 130 million unique TCR beta sequences in earlier analysis.

This PCR relied on a set of 60 Vbeta primers and 13 Jbeta primers. The method was immunoSEQ multiplex PCR; TCRdb's version includes in-frame clones alone and lacks a portion of them. Among about 98,000 clones, around 80% were seen once, and the ten largest hold approximately 1.3%. The CDR3 runs 20 residues. The germline gives CDR1 SGHTA, CDR2 FQGNSA. J gave up 2 bases and V 0 bases, and 15 bases lay outside the gene matches. Only one count was recorded for this clone. The sequence was obtained from a man in his forties in good health and CMV-seronegative. The source material was PBMCs. The V call is TRBV7-2, the J call TRBJ1-5, with 8 bases matching TRBD1. CDR3 sequence: CASSLARTGGSRGGNQPQHF. In nucleotides, the CDR3 is TGTGCCAGCAGCTTAGCGCGTACAGGGGGGTCTCGTGGAGGCAATCAGCCCCAGCATTTT.